The clone carrying this TCR beta chain was observed a handful of times. Its antigen is unknown. The sample comes from a study of beta chain features in type 1 diabetes. Study findings and constraints: Because the template was cDNA, high-expressing cells might be over-represented. Type 1 diabetes patients showed fewer insertions and more deletions at VDJ junctions.

Expressed TCRB transcripts were sequenced after all isolated RNA was converted to cDNA. The data were produced by immunoSEQ multiplex PCR, yet TCRdb's version contains in-frame clones alone and is incomplete. The data hold 130,000 to 150,000 clones, with 40% to 60% observed a single time. The V and J ends lost 1 base and 9 bases respectively, with 13 bases between them. This CDR3 spans 14 amino acids. CDR1 MGHDK and CDR2 SYGVNS come from the germline V gene. This TCR was sampled from a man in his late teens or twenties in good health. The chain joins TRBV25-1 to TRBJ2-1; maybe TRBD1 (5 bases). Sequencing was carried out using Tregs from blood. The CDR3 spells CASSELGRGSEQFF. The CDR3 DNA sequence: TGTGCCAGCAGTGAATTGGGTAGGGGCAGTGAGCAGTTCTTC.